This T cell receptor beta chain came from a study of blood T cell repertoires in COVID-19. Whole-study context: The United States, Italy and Spain provided the acute and convalescent COVID-19 samples. PBMCs, B-cell-depleted T cells, or T cells were the source of the cDNA or gDNA that made up the material.

TCRdb's table, derived via immunoSEQ multiplex PCR, lists solely in-frame clones and lacks some. This sample has a few hundred thousand clones, with approximately 86% found just once. The CDR3 is 15 amino acids. The J segment lost 6 bases and the V segment lost 3 bases, leaving 9 bases of the junction unmatched. CDR1 KGHSH and CDR2 LQKENI come from the germline V gene. Recruitment covered about 25 US areas and drew participants whose ages spanned about 18 to 90 years. In assigning cohorts, the study relied on participant-reported clinical history. This TCR was recovered from a woman between 40 and 55 years old with acute COVID-19. The chain combines TRBV18 with TRBJ2-7, with 9 bases fitting TRBD2. Material for sequencing was PBMCs or T cells enriched from blood (not recorded which). CDR3 nucleotides: TGTGCCAGCTCACCGATTAGCGGGAGTCAAAGCGAGCAGTACTTC. Encoded protein: CASSPISGSQSEQYF.